These T cell receptor beta chains were read from a single sample in a study of CD8 T cells in Susac syndrome. One entry per CDR3 protein results from TCRdb running MiXCR on the immunoSEQ multiplex PCR reads. The sample has approximately 120,000 distinct CDR3 sequences, about 93% seen once. Input material: CD8+ T cells from PBMCs. The receptors come from a human donor with Susac syndrome. Both conserved end residues are part of each CDR3. The D gene is left open where the match is weak. The listing skips clone size in some rows; elsewhere it reads once, few, many or a size class.

v_call	cdr3_length	clone_size	j_call	d_call	cdr3_aa	cdr3_nt
TRBV7-8	15	once	TRBJ2-1	.	CASSLVVSPFNEQFF	TGTGCCAGCAGCTTAGTTGTTAGCCCATTCAATGAGCAGTTCTTC
TRBV9	15	.	TRBJ1-3	TRBD1	CASSGQGSSGNTIYF	TGTGCCAGCAGCGGACAGGGGTCCTCTGGAAACACCATATATTTT
TRBV3-1	15	once	TRBJ2-1	.	CASSQVLGSYNEQFF	TGTGCCAGCAGCCAAGTACTTGGCTCCTACAATGAGCAGTTCTTC
TRBV20-1	12	.	TRBJ2-3	.	CSAISGTDTQYF	TGCAGTGCTATCTCCGGGACTGATACGCAGTATTTT
TRBV10-3	13	.	TRBJ2-5	.	CAISAGYTETQYF	TGTGCCATCAGTGCTGGCTATACGGAGACCCAGTACTTC
TRBV5-1	14	.	TRBJ2-5	.	CASSLEFPQETQYF	TGCGCCAGCAGCTTGGAGTTCCCCCAAGAGACCCAGTACTTC
TRBV30	13	.	TRBJ2-3	.	CAWSRGAIDTQYF	TGTGCCTGGAGTAGAGGGGCGATAGATACGCAGTATTTT
TRBV7-8	16	.	TRBJ1-2	.	CASSLESQASNYGYTF	TGTGCCAGCAGCTTAGAATCCCAGGCGAGCAACTATGGCTACACCTTC
TRBV11-2	15	.	TRBJ1-1	TRBD1	CASSKSGGERTEAFF	TGTGCCAGCAGCAAGTCAGGGGGCGAGCGAACTGAAGCTTTCTTT
TRBV12-3/TRBV12-4	15	.	TRBJ2-6	.	CASSFWGSGANVLTF	TGTGCCAGCAGTTTTTGGGGTTCTGGGGCCAACGTCCTGACTTTC
TRBV30	13	.	TRBJ2-5	.	CAWSRDTQETQYF	TGTGCCTGGAGCCGGGACACTCAAGAGACCCAGTACTTC
TRBV20-1	13	.	TRBJ2-5	.	CSASGAEGETQYF	TGCAGTGCTAGCGGGGCGGAGGGGGAGACCCAGTACTTC
TRBV12-5	16	.	TRBJ2-1	.	CATNPRDGGRYNEQFF	TGTGCTACAAACCCCCGCGACGGGGGCCGTTACAATGAGCAGTTCTTC
TRBV5-1	13	.	TRBJ1-5	.	CASSPDSYQPQHF	TGCGCCAGCAGCCCCGACAGTTATCAGCCCCAGCATTTT
TRBV4-1	17	.	TRBJ2-4	.	CASSQALGAEGENIQYF	TGCGCCAGCAGCCAAGCTCTGGGAGCTGAAGGCGAAAACATTCAGTACTTC
TRBV27	13	.	TRBJ1-1	.	CASSLFLGTEAFF	TGTGCCAGCAGTTTATTCTTGGGAACTGAAGCTTTCTTT
TRBV12-5	13	.	TRBJ2-5	.	CASAPDPGETQYF	TGTGCTAGTGCCCCCGATCCGGGGGAGACCCAGTACTTC
TRBV20-1	13	.	TRBJ1-1	.	CSAARPEGTEAFF	TGCAGTGCCGCTCGCCCGGAGGGCACTGAAGCTTTCTTT
TRBV20-1	15	once	TRBJ2-1	TRBD2	CSTRGASGSTVEQFF	TGCAGTACTAGGGGAGCTAGCGGGAGTACAGTTGAGCAGTTCTTC